The 22 T cell receptor beta chains below come from one sample, sequenced in a study of T-cell reconstitution after alpha-beta-depleted transplantation in children. Molecular barcoding with unique molecular identifiers was used for the TCRbeta library. TCRdb reprocessed the PCR reads via MiXCR and lists one record per CDR3 protein. The sample holds around 250,000 distinct CDR3 sequences, 6.5% to 9% seen once. Sequenced here: PBMCs, mostly from graft donor cells, sampled 180 days after TCRalphabeta/CD19-depleted stem cell transplant. The receptors shown here come from a male patient aged 10 to 17 who had a stem cell transplant for acute lymphoblastic leukemia, so the T cells may come from the graft donor.

In this sample, this clonotype turned up many times. The chain links TRBV11-2 to TRBJ1-2; D gene uncertain. Trimming pared 6 bases from V and 4 bases from J, leaving 12 bases between. This CDR3 has 13 residues. Germline CDR1 is SGHAT and CDR2 is FQNNGV. The CDR3 bases are TGTGCCAGCAGTCCCGACGGACTCTATGGCTACACCTTC. This codes for CASSPDGLYGYTF. Supplemented by reference TRBV11-2 and TRBJ1-2, the full variable domain reads EAGVAQSPRYKIIEKRQSVAFWCNPISGHATLYWYQQILGQGPKLLIQFQNNGVVDDSQLPKDRFSAERLKGVDSTLKIQPAKLEDSAVYLCASSPDGLYGYTFGSGTRLTVV.

V is TRBV4-3 and J is TRBJ2-2; no reliable D call. V gave up 0 bases and J gave up 1 base, with 6 bases separating them. The length of the CDR3 is 15 residues. Per germline, CDR1 LGHNA and CDR2 YSLEER. In DNA, the CDR3 is TGCGCCAGCAGCCAAGATCGCTGGAACACCGGGGAGCTGTTTTTT. It translates to CASSQDRWNTGELFF.

The genes are TRBV11-2 and TRBJ2-7, with D possibly TRBD1 on 5 matching bases. CDR3 size: 15 residues. V lost 0 bases to trimming and J lost 3 bases, with 12 bases between them. Germline loops: CDR1 SGHAT, CDR2 FQNNGV. CDR3 sequence reads: CASSLDLPTVYEQYF. DNA of the CDR3: TGTGCCAGCAGCTTAGATCTTCCGACAGTCTACGAGCAGTACTTC.

This clonotype was counted ten times or more. The chain carries TRBV12-3 or TRBV12-4 and TRBJ2-1; 7 positions match TRBD2. Trimming removed 3 bases from V and 4 bases from J; junction bases left unmatched: 3. The CDR3 runs to 14 residues. The CDR3 sequence is CASSFAGEYNEQFF. As DNA, the CDR3 is TGTGCCAGCAGTTTCGCGGGGGAGTACAATGAGCAGTTCTTC.

This clonotype has only a few counts. The genes are TRBV6-5 and TRBJ1-1, with 8 bases identical to TRBD1. The V gene's germline CDR1 is MNHEY and CDR2 SVGAGI. J lost 5 bases, V lost 4 bases, and 6 bases had no gene match. The CDR3 runs to 14 residues. CDR3 region: CASSFGQGWTEAFF. The CDR3 region has the DNA TGTGCCAGCAGTTTCGGACAGGGTTGGACTGAAGCTTTCTTT.

This clonotype was seen repeatedly, ten times or more. The chain employs TRBV6-5 and TRBJ2-3, with D unclear. The CDR3 loop spans 16 amino acids. Trimming took off 4 bases at V and 0 bases at J, with 14 bases between the two ends. CDR1 and CDR2 from the germline V gene are MNHEY and SVGAGI. As DNA, the CDR3 is TGTGCCAGCAGTTCCCCGGAGTTAACTAGCACAGATACGCAGTATTTT. Protein sequence: CASSSPELTSTDTQYF.

This clonotype came up many times. The genes are TRBV7-3 and TRBJ2-5; 11 bases match TRBD2. The trim removed 5 bases at V and 14 bases at J, leaving 10 bases unmatched. CDR3 length: 13 residues. Germline values: CDR1 SGHTA, CDR2 FQGTGA. CDR3 DNA: TGTGCCAGCAGCCCTAGCGGGGGGCCACTTATTTACTTC. It is translated as CASSPSGGPLIYF.

This clonotype came up many times. This chain links TRBV12-3 or TRBV12-4 with TRBJ2-6; no firm D call. The CDR3 has 18 amino acids. V lost 4 bases and J lost 0, with 16 bases in between. CDR3 bases: TGTGCCAGCAGTTCCTTCACCGGGTTCAGCTCTGGGGCCAACGTCCTGACTTTC. Translated, it gives CASSSFTGFSSGANVLTF.

This clonotype was recorded many times. The CDR3 spells CASSFWTGPGSYEQYF. DNA of the CDR3: TGTGCCAGCAGTTTCTGGACAGGGCCCGGCTCCTACGAGCAGTACTTC. The chain employs TRBV28 and TRBJ2-7; 8 nucleotides agree with TRBD1. Per germline, CDR1 MDHEN and CDR2 SYDVKM. The CDR3 totals 16 residues. J was trimmed by 0 bases and V by 3 bases; bases with no gene match: 7.

Ten or more counts support this clonotype. The chain uses TRBV10-3 and TRBJ1-5; TRBD1 aligns across 7 bases. V lost 10 bases to trimming and J lost 2 bases; unmatched junction nucleotides: 8. In germline, CDR1 is ENHRY, CDR2 SYGVKD. This CDR3 is 14 amino acids long. In nucleotides, the CDR3 is TGTGCCAGCGCCCGGGACAGTGGCAATCAGCCCCAGCATTTT. Residues: CASARDSGNQPQHF.

This clonotype was seen ten or more times. V is TRBV7-2 and J is TRBJ2-3; TRBD2 might be the D (6 bases). The germline CDR1 and CDR2 sequences are SGHTA and FQGNSA. Trimming pared 4 bases from V and 6 bases from J, leaving 20 bases between. This CDR3 is built from 16 residues. The CDR3 loop is CASSSTAGYFGDTQYF. The DNA of the CDR3 is TGTGCCAGCAGCTCCACAGCGGGCTACTTTGGGGATACGCAGTATTTT.

In this sample, this clonotype turned up many times. The chain couples TRBV10-2 to TRBJ2-7; D call uncertain. Germline V gene lookup returns CDR1 WSHSY and CDR2 SAAADI. Trimming stripped 1 base from V and 0 bases from J, with 7 bases between. This CDR3 region has 14 residues. The CDR3 reads CASSEFHSSYEQYF. The CDR3 DNA reads TGCGCCAGCAGTGAGTTCCACAGCTCCTACGAGCAGTACTTC.

This clonotype was recorded at least ten times. The CDR3 reads CASSPPPGPNEQYF. CDR3 DNA sequence: TGTGCCAGCAGTCCTCCTCCGGGACCCAACGAGCAGTACTTC. V usage is TRBV28 and J usage is TRBJ2-7; D may correspond to TRBD1 or TRBD2 (5 bases each). V was clipped by 5 bases and J by 5 bases, with 16 bases between them. Germline V lookup: CDR1 MDHEN, CDR2 SYDVKM. The CDR3 consists of 14 residues.

Ten or more counts support this clonotype. The chain couples TRBV5-1 to TRBJ1-2; no clear D. Germline values: CDR1 SGHRS, CDR2 YFSETQ. CDR3 size: 22 residues. Deletions cut 3 bases from V and 0 bases from J, with 33 bases between. The CDR3 DNA reads TGCGCCAGCAGCTCGAAACGTGCGCTAGCGTCAGAGAAAGTCCCCTCTAACTATGGCTACACCTTC. Residues: CASSSKRALASEKVPSNYGYTF.

In its sample, this clonotype was seen many times. The CDR3 nucleotides read TGTGCCAGCAGCTTAAGACCGGGACAGGGGAACCATGGCTACACCTTC. It translates to CASSLRPGQGNHGYTF. The rearrangement uses TRBV7-9 and TRBJ1-2; 10 bases agree with TRBD1. The CDR3 length is 16 residues. Germline-derived CDR1 and CDR2 are SEHNR and FQNEAQ (reference sequence). The J segment lost 6 bases and the V segment lost 2 bases, leaving 9 bases of the junction unmatched.

This clonotype appeared many times. The rearrangement links TRBV5-1 to TRBJ1-1, with a possible D match to TRBD1 (5 bases). This CDR3 has 15 amino acids. Germline-derived CDR1 and CDR2 are SGHRS and YFSETQ. The V end was cut by 3 bases, the J end by 1 base, with 13 bases between. CDR3 sequence (DNA): TGCGCCAGCAGCTGGGGAGACAGAGGGAACACTGAAGCTTTCTTT. Amino acid sequence: CASSWGDRGNTEAFF. The full variable domain, rest sourced from reference TRBV5-1 and TRBJ1-1, is KAGVTQTPRYLIKTRGQQVTLSCSPISGHRSVSWYQQTPGQGLQFLFEYFSETQRNKGNFPGRFSGRQFSNSRSEMNVSTLELGDSALYLCASSWGDRGNTEAFFGQGTRLTVV.

This clonotype was seen at least ten times. The chain uses TRBV5-1 and TRBJ2-5, with TRBD1 as a possible D gene (6 bases). The CDR3 length is 13 residues. From germline, CDR1 is SGHRS and CDR2 YFSETQ. Trimming stripped 9 bases from V and 4 bases from J, with 16 bases between. CDR3 region: CATRQGSGETQYF. CDR3 in DNA: TGCGCCACCCGCCAGGGGTCCGGAGAGACCCAGTACTTC. The whole variable domain, filled in from reference TRBV5-1 and TRBJ2-5, reads KAGVTQTPRYLIKTRGQQVTLSCSPISGHRSVSWYQQTPGQGLQFLFEYFSETQRNKGNFPGRFSGRQFSNSRSEMNVSTLELGDSALYLCATRQGSGETQYFGPGTRLLVL.

This clonotype was seen ten or more times. The V call is TRBV7-9, the J call TRBJ1-2; no reliable D call. Trimming pared 3 bases from V and 7 bases from J, leaving 15 bases between. This CDR3 contains 14 residues. Germline loops: CDR1 SEHNR, CDR2 FQNEAQ (reference sequence). In DNA, the CDR3 is TGTGCCAGCAGCTTGATACGTCGGGAGACTGGCTACACCTTC. Translated: CASSLIRRETGYTF.

This clonotype was seen more than once but under ten times. The chain couples TRBV10-3 to TRBJ2-7, with 7 bases identical to TRBD1. The CDR3 loop spans 18 amino acids. Germline CDR1 ENHRY, CDR2 SYGVKD. With 6 bases clipped from V and 2 bases from J, the junction kept 19 bases outside the gene matches. The CDR3 loop reads CAISRARVDRDRAYEQYF. In DNA, the CDR3 is TGTGCCATCAGCAGGGCGAGGGTTGACCGGGACAGAGCCTACGAGCAGTACTTC.

Many counts were recorded for this clonotype. The chain uses TRBV29-1 and TRBJ2-1; 9 bases align to TRBD1. The V segment lost 1 base and the J segment 4 bases; nucleotides outside the gene matches: 11. CDR1 is SQVTM, CDR2 ANQGSEA, per germline. This CDR3 spans 17 amino acids. The CDR3 sequence is CSVEGGSTGGFYNEQFF. The CDR3 bases are TGCAGCGTTGAAGGGGGCTCGACAGGGGGATTTTACAATGAGCAGTTCTTC.

This clonotype came up many times. This sequence joins TRBV7-9 and TRBJ1-1; D is unclear. The ends were cut back, 5 bases at V and 8 bases at J, with 18 bases in the middle. The CDR3 covers 14 residues. Germline CDR1 is SEHNR and CDR2 is FQNEAQ (reference sequence). CDR3 coding DNA: TGTGCCAGCAGCCTGGACTTTAAGGGAGTCGAAGCTTTCTTT. It codes for CASSLDFKGVEAFF.

This clonotype was recorded at least ten times. The chain recombines TRBV27 with TRBJ2-1, with D hard to call. The CDR3 extends over 16 amino acids. Germline V CDR1 and CDR2: MNHEY, SMNVEV (reference sequence). Trimming removed 2 bases from V and 1 base from J, with 12 bases in between. The CDR3 DNA reads as TGTGCCAGCAGTTTAATTTTCCGAGAGTCCTACAATGAGCAGTTCTTC. It yields the protein CASSLIFRESYNEQFF.